The T cell receptor beta chain under discussion was sequenced for a study of OX40 agonist ivuxolimab in advanced cancers. Study-level information: Three individuals attained partial responses, comprising one hepatocellular carcinoma case and two cutaneous melanoma cases.

The ends were cut back, 3 bases at V and 1 base at J, with 7 bases in the middle. Germline lookup yields CDR1 SGHRS and CDR2 YFSETQ. The CDR3 spans 13 residues. Generated by immunoSEQ multiplex PCR, the TCRdb table keeps only in-frame clones and is missing some. The sample lists 60,000 to 85,000 clones, approximately 87% occurring once. This clonotype was sampled from an adult with an advanced solid tumor such as melanoma, head and neck, liver or kidney cancer. Sequenced material: CD4+ or CD8+ T cells sorted from blood, taken in a trial of the OX40 agonist ivuxolimab. This rearrangement joins TRBV5-1 to TRBJ2-5, with a tentative D call TRBD1 (6 bases). The CDR3, as DNA: TGCGCCAGCAGCTGGACAGTCCAAGAGACCCAGTACTTC. It codes for CASSWTVQETQYF.